These 5 T cell receptor beta chains share one sample of origin, sequenced in a study of blood T cell repertoires in COVID-19. The assay was immunoSEQ multiplex PCR, and TCRdb's table has in-frame clones only and misses some. The data contain some 180,000 clones, roughly 80% of them singletons. The sequencing sample was made of peripheral blood. The receptor source for this set is a woman of 80 years or more with COVID-19, enrolled during active disease.

The chain has TRBV28 and TRBJ1-5; D possibly corresponds to TRBD1 (6 bases). Germline V lookup: CDR1 MDHEN, CDR2 SYDVKM. The germline V and J ends were trimmed by 4 bases and 0 bases, with 7 bases remaining between them. The CDR3 runs 14 residues. The CDR3 DNA sequence: TGTGCCAGCAGTTGGACAGTTAGCAATCAGCCCCAGCATTTT. Amino acids: CASSWTVSNQPQHF.

This chain joins TRBV13 and TRBJ2-1; TRBD2 matches 10 bases. The trim removed 5 bases at V and 2 bases at J, leaving 6 bases unmatched. The CDR3 has 16 residues. Germline CDR1 PRHDT, CDR2 FYEKMQ (reference sequence). CDR3 in amino acids: CASSRDSGGTYNEQFF. DNA of the CDR3: TGTGCCAGCAGCCGTGATAGCGGGGGGACCTACAATGAGCAGTTCTTC.

Comments on this clone: The same CDR3 is also encoded by other DNA sequences in this sample. V usage is TRBV5-1 and J usage is TRBJ2-3, with 8 bases aligning to TRBD1. Germline V gene data show CDR1 as SGHRS and CDR2 as YFSETQ. V was clipped by 3 bases and J by 1 base; unmatched bases: 1. This CDR3 is 14 amino acids long. The CDR3, as DNA: TGCGCCAGCAGCTCGGGACAGGGCACAGATACGCAGTATTTT. The encoded protein is CASSSGQGTDTQYF.

The table lists this clone with a few counts. The CDR3 DNA sequence: TGTGCCAGCAGCCCCCAGACAGGGGCGGGGGCAGATACGCAGTATTTT. It is translated as CASSPQTGAGADTQYF. The chain uses TRBV7-3 and TRBJ2-3; TRBD1 is a possible D gene (8 bases). Trimming removed 5 bases from V and 4 bases from J, with 19 bases in between. The CDR3 extends over 16 amino acids. Per the germline V gene, CDR1 is SGHTA and CDR2 is FQGTGA.

The V call is TRBV27, the J call TRBJ2-1; TRBD2 matches at 10 bases. Looked up from germline, CDR1 is MNHEY and CDR2 is SMNVEV (reference sequence). This CDR3 is 15 amino acids long. J was trimmed by 3 bases and V by 8 bases; bases with no gene match: 7. CDR3 in DNA: TGTGCCAGCCGCCCTCTAGCGGGGGACTACAATGAGCAGTTCTTC. Residues: CASRPLAGDYNEQFF.